This T cell receptor (beta chain) was identified during a study of lymphopenia after photon versus proton radiotherapy. General study findings and limits: Post-nadir TCR diversity decline inversely tracked overall survival among those who died. Better survival with proton therapy was suggested as possible, not demonstrated. Relative stability marked proton patients; photon patients lost diversity and naive cells. After the lymphocyte nadir, photon-treated repertoires showed oligoclonal expansion, especially of CD8+ Temra cells.

Here immunoSEQ multiplex PCR was the method, and the copy in TCRdb shows in-frame clones only, minus some. The profile shows 45,000 to 65,000 clones, around 80% of them singletons. For this clone: Its antigen is not known.

CDR1 is SEHNR, CDR2 FQNEAQ, per germline (reference sequence). This CDR3 has 16 residues. Losses at the gene ends were 1 base for V and 5 bases for J; bases not matched to a gene: 3. V usage is TRBV7-9 and J usage is TRBJ1-4; 11 bases agree with TRBD1. This receptor was taken from a man between 50 and 59 years old with gastric cancer. Sequencing was performed on peripheral blood, taken from a patient treated with photon-based radiotherapy. CDR3 DNA: TGTGCCAGCAGCTTAGGAGGACAGGGGGCGAATGAAAAACTGTTTTTT. Residues: CASSLGGQGANEKLFF.